What follows are 4 T cell receptor beta chains derived from one specimen sequenced in a study of graft-versus-host responses after intestinal transplantation. Tissue from the graft was processed to free its intraepithelial and lamina propria lymphocytes. TCRdb's copy holds only in-frame clones and misses some; the assay was immunoSEQ multiplex PCR. Of 15,000 to 25,000 clones listed, roughly 72% were seen once; the top ten hold approximately 7.9%. The material was ileum tissue, obtained approximately 3 weeks after intestinal transplant. Receptor source: a human patient who received an intestinal transplant, so some T cells may come from the graft donor.

As DNA, the CDR3 is TGTGCCAGCAGTTTCGGTCCCTCCGCCGGGGAGCTGTTTTTT. Translated: CASSFGPSAGELFF. This chain links TRBV27 with TRBJ2-2; no clear D. From germline, CDR1 is MNHEY and CDR2 SMNVEV (reference sequence). The V gene lost 3 bases and the J gene lost 6 bases, with 11 bases spanning the gap. The CDR3 runs 14 residues.

This chain links TRBV5-1 with TRBJ1-2; D unresolved. V lost 0 bases and J lost 4, with 22 bases in between. This CDR3 region has 18 residues. The germline CDR1 and CDR2 sequences are SGHRS and YFSETQ. CDR3 loop: CASSLASAVFIPFYGYTF. CDR3 DNA: TGCGCCAGCAGCTTGGCCTCAGCGGTCTTTATCCCGTTCTATGGCTACACCTTC.

The chain couples TRBV4-2 to TRBJ2-5; the match to TRBD2 covers 11 bases. Germline V gives CDR1 LGHNA, CDR2 YNFKEQ. The CDR3 totals 18 residues. The junction had 12 bases not matched to a gene; V was cut back by 1 base and J by 5 bases. The CDR3 DNA sequence: TGTGCCAGCAGCCAAGGGCTAGCGGGGGGTTCCGGGGGGGAGACCCAGTACTTC. Translation: CASSQGLAGGSGGETQYF.

This chain connects TRBV4-3 to TRBJ1-1; tentative D call: TRBD1 (5 bases). CDR3 length equals 15 residues. From germline, CDR1 is LGHNA and CDR2 YSLEER. Deletions cut 0 bases from V and 3 bases from J, with 11 bases between. CDR3 loop: CASSQDPGVYTEAFF. CDR3 DNA sequence: TGCGCCAGCAGCCAAGATCCGGGGGTTTACACTGAAGCTTTCTTT.